This TCR beta chain came from a study of control samples from healthy donors and cancer patients. This CDR3 is 16 amino acids long. V was shortened by 5 bases and J by 2 bases, with 17 bases between the two germline ends. CDR1 and CDR2 (germline): SEHNR, FQNEAQ (reference sequence). TCRdb's copy holds only in-frame clones and misses some; the assay was immunoSEQ multiplex PCR. The sample gives under 150,000 clones, 89% of which show up once; approximately 8% is in the top ten. V usage is TRBV7-9 and J usage is TRBJ2-3; perhaps TRBD1 as D (5 bases). Material: PBMCs. The sequence came from a man in his fifties with head and neck cancer. CDR3 region: CASSLSWGRNTDTQYF. The CDR3 nucleotides are TGTGCCAGCAGCCTATCTTGGGGCAGGAACACAGATACGCAGTATTTT.